The 22 T cell receptor beta chains listed next were all sequenced from one sample in a study of cytomegalovirus exposure and HLA in healthy donors. The PCR was carried out with 60 Vbeta primers and 13 Jbeta primers. Using immunoSEQ multiplex PCR, the repertoire was profiled, and TCRdb retains in-frame clones only, with some absent. The repertoire holds under 300,000 clones, with more than 80% as singletons. The sample taken for sequencing was PBMCs. The receptor set was obtained from a man aged 35 to 55 in good health and CMV-seropositive.

The chain employs TRBV7-9 and TRBJ2-3; D possibly corresponds to TRBD2 (5 bases). This CDR3 is 14 amino acids long. V was clipped by 10 bases and J by 0 bases, with 14 bases between them. Germline CDR1 and CDR2: SEHNR and FQNEAQ (reference sequence). As DNA, the CDR3 is TGTGCCACTAAAGCGGATTCTAGCACAGATACGCAGTATTTT. Translating it yields CATKADSSTDTQYF.

V and J are TRBV2 and TRBJ2-7; 10 bases agree with TRBD1. V lost 5 bases and J lost 6; bases outside the gene matches: 4. Germline assignment: CDR1 SNHLY and CDR2 FYNNEI. The CDR3 covers 13 residues. The CDR3 DNA reads as TGTGCCAGCAGTCAGGGGACAGGGGTCGAGCAGTACTTC. Protein: CASSQGTGVEQYF.

V gene TRBV6-1 combines with J gene TRBJ1-1, with D perhaps TRBD1 (5 bases). The CDR3 covers 9 residues. With 6 bases removed from V and 11 bases from J, the gap between germline ends came to 7 bases. Germline CDR1 is MNHNS and CDR2 is SASEGT. The CDR3 sequence is CASREGAFF. The DNA of the CDR3 is TGTGCCAGCAGGGAGGGGGCTTTCTTT.

The rearrangement uses TRBV27 and TRBJ2-1; 10 nucleotides line up with TRBD2. The CDR3 has 15 amino acids. The germline CDR1 and CDR2 sequences are MNHEY and SMNVEV (reference sequence). The ends lost 2 bases at V and 8 bases at J; junction bases unmatched: 6. CDR3 in DNA: TGTGCCAGCAGTTTAAGGGCTAGCGGGAGTTATGAGCAGTTCTTC. It specifies CASSLRASGSYEQFF.

The J gene is TRBJ2-4, the V gene TRBV6-5, with 8 bases aligning to TRBD2. There are 14 residues in the CDR3. The germline V gene encodes CDR1 MNHEY and CDR2 SVGAGI. Losses at the gene ends were 5 bases for V and 2 bases for J; bases not matched to a gene: 2. The CDR3 sequence: CASSRGGSKNIQYF. As DNA, the CDR3 is TGTGCCAGCAGTCGGGGGGGTTCCAAAAACATTCAGTACTTC.

The chain couples TRBV5-1 to TRBJ2-7; 7 bases match TRBD2. Trimming at V came to 1 base and at J to 0 bases, leaving 4 bases not matched to a gene. CDR1 is SGHRS and CDR2 is YFSETQ in the germline V gene. CDR3 length: 15 amino acids. The CDR3 is CASSLLAEGSYEQYF. Here the CDR3 DNA reads TGCGCCAGCAGCTTGCTAGCGGAGGGCTCCTACGAGCAGTACTTC.

This sequence joins TRBV28 and TRBJ1-1; D gene ambiguous. Trimming left V 10 bases short and J 3 bases short, with 6 bases between. The CDR3 sequence is 10 residues long. Germline values: CDR1 MDHEN, CDR2 SYDVKM. CDR3 sequence reads: CATGYTEAFF. Written as DNA, the CDR3 is TGTGCCACCGGTTACACTGAAGCTTTCTTT.

The chain has TRBV19 and TRBJ1-2, with 7 bases lining up with TRBD1. CDR1 and CDR2 from the germline V gene are LNHDA and SQIVND (reference sequence). V lost 6 bases, J lost 0 bases, and 4 bases stayed unmatched. The CDR3 has 14 residues. This CDR3 is CASRAGQSNYGYTF. The CDR3 nucleotides read TGTGCCAGTAGGGCGGGACAGTCTAACTATGGCTACACCTTC. Drawing the rest from reference TRBV19 and TRBJ1-2, the complete variable domain is DGGITQSPKYLFRKEGQNVTLSCEQNLNHDAMYWYRQDPGQGLRLIYYSQIVNDFQKGDIAEGYSVSREKKESFPLTVTSAQKNPTAFYLCASRAGQSNYGYTFGSGTRLTVV.

V usage is TRBV19 and J usage is TRBJ2-1; 7 bases map to TRBD1. Germline V CDR1 and CDR2: LNHDA, SQIVND (reference sequence). The CDR3 loop spans 13 amino acids. The ends lost 6 bases at V and 9 bases at J; junction bases unmatched: 8. The CDR3 here is CASSLTGWGEQFF. The DNA of the CDR3 is TGTGCCAGTAGCTTGACAGGGTGGGGTGAGCAGTTCTTC.

The chain carries TRBV29-1 and TRBJ2-5; D unclear. The ends were cut back, 2 bases at V and 2 bases at J, with 6 bases in the middle. This CDR3 has 12 residues. Germline V CDR1 and CDR2: SQVTM, ANQGSEA. The CDR3 sequence is CSVEHLQETQYF. In DNA, the CDR3 is TGCAGCGTTGAACATCTACAAGAGACCCAGTACTTC.

The rearrangement uses TRBV9 and TRBJ1-2, with 8 bases that match TRBD1. Per the germline V gene, CDR1 is SGDLS and CDR2 is YYNGEE. The CDR3 is made up of 14 amino acids. V lost 2 bases, J lost 4 bases, and 4 bases stayed unmatched. For the CDR3, the DNA is TGTGCCAGCAGCGTTTCAGGGGGCCCCTATGGCTACACCTTC. It specifies CASSVSGGPYGYTF.

The chain joins TRBV29-1 to TRBJ2-2; D might be TRBD2 (6 bases). Germline V gives CDR1 SQVTM, CDR2 ANQGSEA. This CDR3 has 11 residues. The V end lost 6 bases, the J end lost 5 bases, and 7 bases lay between the germline ends. This CDR3 reads CSVGGTGELFF. The CDR3 DNA sequence: TGCAGCGTAGGAGGGACCGGGGAGCTGTTTTTT.

The chain joins TRBV28 to TRBJ2-5, with D tentatively TRBD2 (5 bases). There are 11 residues in the CDR3. Trimming removed 10 bases at V and 4 bases at J, with 10 bases between. From germline, CDR1 is MDHEN and CDR2 SYDVKM. The CDR3 spells CAIDGVETQYF. CDR3 sequence (DNA): TGTGCCATCGACGGGGTAGAGACCCAGTACTTC. Drawing the rest from reference TRBV28 and TRBJ2-5, the complete variable domain is DVKVTQSSRYLVKRTGEKVFLECVQDMDHENMFWYRQDPGLGLRLIYFSYDVKMKEKGDIPEGYSVSREKKERFSLILESASTNQTSMYLCAIDGVETQYFGPGTRLLVL.

The chain is built from TRBV6-5 and TRBJ1-1; 10 bases fit TRBD1. After removal of 4 bases from V and 4 bases from J, the junction contained 6 bases not matched to a gene. The CDR3 has 15 residues. Germline CDR1 MNHEY, CDR2 SVGAGI. Written as DNA, the CDR3 is TGTGCCAGCAGTTCCCCGGGACAGGGGAGCACTGAAGCTTTCTTT. The encoded protein is CASSSPGQGSTEAFF.

DNA for the CDR3: TGTGCCAGCAGCGTAGGGACAGGGGAGGTCTACGAGCAGTACTTC. Translated: CASSVGTGEVYEQYF. This chain connects TRBV9 to TRBJ2-7; 9 bases map to TRBD1. The CDR3 has 15 residues. Germline lookup yields CDR1 SGDLS and CDR2 YYNGEE. V dropped 0 bases and J dropped 3; count of bases not matched to a gene: 4.

The chain couples TRBV7-8 to TRBJ2-7, with D hard to call. The ends were cut back, 2 bases at V and 0 bases at J, with 5 bases in the middle. The CDR3 sequence is 13 residues long. Germline V gives CDR1 SGHVS, CDR2 FQNEAQ. Here the CDR3 reads CASSLYSSYEQYF. The CDR3 DNA sequence: TGTGCCAGCAGCTTATACAGCTCCTACGAGCAGTACTTC.

This rearrangement joins TRBV7-9 to TRBJ1-1; D perhaps matches TRBD1 (6 bases). CDR3 length equals 12 residues. Trimming took 5 bases from V and 7 from J, leaving 11 bases between them. Germline CDR1 SEHNR, CDR2 FQNEAQ (reference sequence). CDR3 residues: CASSHDRREAFF. As DNA, the CDR3 is TGTGCCAGCAGCCACGACAGGCGTGAAGCTTTCTTT.

V and J are TRBV29-1 and TRBJ1-2; 7 nucleotides match TRBD1. J gave up 4 bases and V 3 bases, and 8 bases lay outside the gene matches. The CDR3 extends over 14 amino acids. Germline assignment: CDR1 SQVTM and CDR2 ANQGSEA. As DNA, the CDR3 is TGCAGCGTTGATAGTCCAGGGGGGAGCTATGGCTACACCTTC. Translating it yields CSVDSPGGSYGYTF.

V is TRBV4-1 and J is TRBJ2-3, with no clear D. Trimming stripped 4 bases from V and 1 base from J, with 15 bases between. Germline V lookup: CDR1 MGHRA, CDR2 YSYEKL. The CDR3 is 16 residues long. The CDR3 protein is CASSPHPVAGTDTQYF. The CDR3 nucleotides read TGCGCCAGCAGCCCTCACCCGGTCGCTGGCACAGATACGCAGTATTTT.

The gene calls are TRBV6-1 and TRBJ2-3; 12 nucleotides match TRBD2. V lost 0 bases to trimming and J lost 2 bases; unmatched junction nucleotides: 3. This CDR3 comprises 17 residues. Germline V lookup: CDR1 MNHNS, CDR2 SASEGT. The CDR3 bases are TGTGCCAGCAGTGAAGCGCTAGCGGGAGGGCCCACAGATACGCAGTATTTT. Amino acids: CASSEALAGGPTDTQYF.

The chain carries TRBV9 and TRBJ2-5; 7 nucleotides agree with TRBD1. Per the germline V gene, CDR1 is SGDLS and CDR2 is YYNGEE. This CDR3 contains 14 residues. With V trimmed by 3 bases and J by 11 bases, 13 bases remained unmatched. This CDR3 reads CASSAGTALGEQYF. The CDR3 DNA reads as TGTGCCAGCAGCGCCGGGACAGCCCTTGGAGAGCAGTACTTC.

The chain has TRBV28 and TRBJ1-3, with D uncertain. The CDR3 has 14 residues. Germline CDR1 and CDR2: MDHEN and SYDVKM. V lost 2 bases, J lost 8 bases, and 13 bases lay in between. CDR3 protein: CASSLRGSGYTIYF. Written as DNA, the CDR3 is TGTGCCAGCAGTTTACGGGGTAGCGGGTACACCATATATTTT.